These T cell receptor beta chains were read from a single sample in a study of cytomegalovirus exposure and HLA in healthy donors. The protocol was immunoSEQ multiplex PCR, while the TCRdb copy is restricted to in-frame clones and leaves out a portion. Among approximately 150,000 clones listed, nearly 70% were seen once. The sequenced material came from PBMCs. The origin of the receptors is a man aged 30 to 45 in good health and CMV-seropositive. Both conserved end residues are part of each CDR3. The order of the fields is CDR3 DNA, CDR3 protein, J gene, V gene, D gene, clone size. The D gene is left open where the match is weak. Clone size appears in some rows only: once, few, many, or a class for an expanded clone.

DNA: TGTGCCAGCAGAAGATTAGCGGGAGGGTCTGTCAATGAGCAGTTCTTC
CDR3: CASRRLAGGSVNEQFF
J: TRBJ2-1
V: TRBV6-4
D: TRBD2
size: NA

DNA: TGTGCCTGGAGCCATATCGGACTAGCGGGCACACCACGGACCCAGTACTTC
CDR3: CAWSHIGLAGTPRTQYF
J: TRBJ2-5
V: TRBV30
D: TRBD2
size: NA

DNA: TGTGCCATCAGTGAGTCCTCGGTCGAGCAGTACTTC
CDR3: CAISESSVEQYF
J: TRBJ2-7
V: TRBV10-3
D: NA
size: NA

DNA: TGTGCCAGCAGCTTAATGTGGGGGGGCACTGAAGCTTTCTTT
CDR3: CASSLMWGGTEAFF
J: TRBJ1-1
V: TRBV7-2
D: NA
size: NA

DNA: TGTGCCAGCAGTCAAACAGGTTCCTACGAGCAGTACTTC
CDR3: CASSQTGSYEQYF
J: TRBJ2-7
V: TRBV6-5
D: NA
size: NA

DNA: TGTGTTTTTCAAGCAGAAGACGGCATACGAGGGAATGAAAAACTGTTTTTT
CDR3: CVFQAEDGIRGNEKLFF
J: TRBJ1-4
V: TRBV30
D: NA
size: few

DNA: TGTGCCAGCGGGGACAGGGCCTACGAGCAGTACTTC
CDR3: CASGDRAYEQYF
J: TRBJ2-7
V: TRBV6-6
D: TRBD1
size: NA

DNA: TGTGCCAGCAGCCAAGATCATGCACAGGGGTCCTACGAGCAGTACTTC
CDR3: CASSQDHAQGSYEQYF
J: TRBJ2-7
V: TRBV4-2
D: TRBD1
size: NA

DNA: TGTGCCAGCTCACCACAGGGCCCAGGGGAGCAGTACTTC
CDR3: CASSPQGPGEQYF
J: TRBJ2-7
V: TRBV18
D: NA
size: NA

DNA: TGTGCCAGCAGCGCGGGGGGACAGTGGTACTCTGGAAACACCATATATTTT
CDR3: CASSAGGQWYSGNTIYF
J: TRBJ1-3
V: TRBV11-3
D: TRBD1
size: once

DNA: TGTGCCAGCAGTTTAGGAGCGGGAACCGGGGAGCTGTTTTTT
CDR3: CASSLGAGTGELFF
J: TRBJ2-2
V: TRBV27
D: TRBD2
size: once

DNA: TGTGCCTGGAGAATCGGTTACAATGAGCAGTTCTTC
CDR3: CAWRIGYNEQFF
J: TRBJ2-1
V: TRBV30
D: NA
size: NA

DNA: TGTGCCAGCAGAGCCGCCTCTGGTAGCGGGAGTTACGAGCAGTACTTC
CDR3: CASRAASGSGSYEQYF
J: TRBJ2-7
V: TRBV27
D: TRBD2
size: NA

DNA: TGTGCCAGCAGCCCTGGTGGGAGACCCTACAATGAGCAGTTCTTC
CDR3: CASSPGGRPYNEQFF
J: TRBJ2-1
V: TRBV5-4
D: NA
size: NA

DNA: TGTGCCAGCAGCACGGACAGGGAGATGAACACTGAAGCTTTCTTT
CDR3: CASSTDREMNTEAFF
J: TRBJ1-1
V: TRBV7-8
D: TRBD1
size: few

DNA: TGTGCCAGCAGCTTTCCCCCCGGGAACACTGAAGCTTTCTTT
CDR3: CASSFPPGNTEAFF
J: TRBJ1-1
V: TRBV5-5
D: NA
size: NA

DNA: TGTGCCAGCAGCCAAGGGAGACTAGCGACGGCATCCTACGAGCAGTACTTC
CDR3: CASSQGRLATASYEQYF
J: TRBJ2-7
V: TRBV4-2
D: TRBD2
size: once

DNA: TGTTCCAGCAGCCGTGGGCGGGCCCCGGGGACTAACTATGGCTACACCTTC
CDR3: CSSSRGRAPGTNYGYTF
J: TRBJ1-2
V: TRBV7-9
D: NA
size: few

DNA: TGTGCCAGTACCGATCTCGGGACAATAAACACTGAAGCTTTCTTT
CDR3: CASTDLGTINTEAFF
J: TRBJ1-1
V: TRBV19
D: NA
size: few

DNA: TGTGCCAGCAGTTTGAGCCACTCTGGAAACACCATATATTTT
CDR3: CASSLSHSGNTIYF
J: TRBJ1-3
V: TRBV28
D: NA
size: NA

DNA: TGTGCTGGTGGTTTGTTTCAGTTCTCTGGAAACACCATATATTTT
CDR3: CAGGLFQFSGNTIYF
J: TRBJ1-3
V: TRBV12-5
D: NA
size: NA

DNA: TGTGCCAGCAACTCCAATCGGGGGAACACTGAAGCTTTCTTT
CDR3: CASNSNRGNTEAFF
J: TRBJ1-1
V: TRBV6-1
D: NA
size: few

DNA: TGTGCCAGCAGCTTAACTGGGGGGTCGGGTGGGGCTTTCTTT
CDR3: CASSLTGGSGGAFF
J: TRBJ1-1
V: TRBV7-3
D: NA
size: NA

DNA: TGTGCCTTATGGGGGGGCAAAGGCTACACCTTC
CDR3: CALWGGKGYTF
J: TRBJ1-2
V: TRBV2
D: NA
size: NA

DNA: TGTGCCACCAGCAGAGTACAGGGGGCTATCGGCGACGAGCAGTACTTC
CDR3: CATSRVQGAIGDEQYF
J: TRBJ2-7
V: TRBV15
D: TRBD1
size: few

DNA: TGTGCCAGCAGCTTGGACAGGAACAATGAGCAGTTCTTC
CDR3: CASSLDRNNEQFF
J: TRBJ2-1
V: TRBV11-2
D: TRBD1
size: NA

DNA: TGTGCCAGCAGCTTAGGGGCACTACAGCCCCAGCATTTT
CDR3: CASSLGALQPQHF
J: TRBJ1-5
V: TRBV7-3
D: NA
size: few

DNA: TGTGCCAGCAGCCAAGAAGGCGGGAGGGCGACCCAGTACTTC
CDR3: CASSQEGGRATQYF
J: TRBJ2-5
V: TRBV4-2
D: TRBD2
size: NA

DNA: TGTGCCAGCAAGGACAAGGGCCACGGGGAGCTGTTTTTT
CDR3: CASKDKGHGELFF
J: TRBJ2-2
V: TRBV6-6
D: NA
size: few

DNA: TGTGCCAGCAGTGAGTCAGGGGGCAAAGAGACCCAGTACTTC
CDR3: CASSESGGKETQYF
J: TRBJ2-5
V: TRBV10-2
D: TRBD1
size: NA

DNA: TGTGCCAGCAGCTTAGAGGGGGTAAGAGAGCAGTACTTC
CDR3: CASSLEGVREQYF
J: TRBJ2-7
V: TRBV7-9
D: NA
size: NA

DNA: TGCGCCAGCAGTGCAACGAGAGCGGGGGTCTACGAGCAGTACTTC
CDR3: CASSATRAGVYEQYF
J: TRBJ2-7
V: TRBV10-2
D: TRBD2
size: NA

DNA: TGTGCCAGCAGAGGCAAACTAGCGGGAGTTGATGAGCAGTTCTTC
CDR3: CASRGKLAGVDEQFF
J: TRBJ2-1
V: TRBV6-1
D: TRBD2
size: few

DNA: TGCGCCAGCAGCTTGGGGCCGCCGAACACCGGGGAGCTGTTTTTT
CDR3: CASSLGPPNTGELFF
J: TRBJ2-2
V: TRBV5-1
D: NA
size: NA

DNA: TGTGCCAGCAGCCCAGACCAGGGTAGTGGGACCCAGTACTTC
CDR3: CASSPDQGSGTQYF
J: TRBJ2-5
V: TRBV5-4
D: NA
size: NA

DNA: TGTGCCAGCAGCTTAACTAGCGGGTACAATGAGCAGTTCTTC
CDR3: CASSLTSGYNEQFF
J: TRBJ2-1
V: TRBV7-3
D: TRBD2
size: NA